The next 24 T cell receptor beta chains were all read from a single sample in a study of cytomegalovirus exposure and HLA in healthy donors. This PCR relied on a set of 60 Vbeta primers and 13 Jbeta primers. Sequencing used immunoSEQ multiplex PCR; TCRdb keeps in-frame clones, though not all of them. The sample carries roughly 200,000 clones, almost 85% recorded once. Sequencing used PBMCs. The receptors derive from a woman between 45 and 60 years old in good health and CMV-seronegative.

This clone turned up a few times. CDR3 bases: TGTGCCAGCAGTGAACAGGGCATGAACACTGAAGCTTTCTTT. It yields the protein CASSEQGMNTEAFF. V gene TRBV2 combines with J gene TRBJ1-1, with a possible D match to TRBD1 (5 bases). The CDR3 loop spans 14 amino acids. CDR1 and CDR2 (germline): SNHLY, FYNNEI. V lost 2 bases to trimming and J lost 0 bases, with 7 bases between them.

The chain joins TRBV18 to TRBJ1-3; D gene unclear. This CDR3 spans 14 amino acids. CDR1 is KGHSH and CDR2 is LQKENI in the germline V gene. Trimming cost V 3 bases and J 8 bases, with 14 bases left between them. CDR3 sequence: CASSPRSLPDTIYF. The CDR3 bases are TGTGCCAGCTCACCCCGGTCCCTCCCGGACACCATATATTTT.

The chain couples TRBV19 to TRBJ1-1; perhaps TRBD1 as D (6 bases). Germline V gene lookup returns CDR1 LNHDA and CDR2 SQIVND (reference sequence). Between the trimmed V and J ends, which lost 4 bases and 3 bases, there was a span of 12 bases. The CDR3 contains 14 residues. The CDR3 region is CASSRQVSYTEAFF. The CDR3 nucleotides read TGTGCCAGTAGTAGACAGGTATCTTACACTGAAGCTTTCTTT.

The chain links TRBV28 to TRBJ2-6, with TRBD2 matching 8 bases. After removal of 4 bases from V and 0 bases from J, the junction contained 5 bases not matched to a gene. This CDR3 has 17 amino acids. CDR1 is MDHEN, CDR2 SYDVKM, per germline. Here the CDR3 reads CASSSTSVISGANVLTF. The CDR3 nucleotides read TGTGCCAGCAGTTCGACTAGCGTGATCTCTGGGGCCAACGTCCTGACTTTC.

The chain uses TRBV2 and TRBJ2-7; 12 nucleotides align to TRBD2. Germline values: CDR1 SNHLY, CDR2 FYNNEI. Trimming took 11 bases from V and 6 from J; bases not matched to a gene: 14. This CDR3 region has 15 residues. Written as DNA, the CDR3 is TGTGCCGCAAACAATCTAGCGGGAGGGCCCGGCGAGCAGTACTTC. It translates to CAANNLAGGPGEQYF.

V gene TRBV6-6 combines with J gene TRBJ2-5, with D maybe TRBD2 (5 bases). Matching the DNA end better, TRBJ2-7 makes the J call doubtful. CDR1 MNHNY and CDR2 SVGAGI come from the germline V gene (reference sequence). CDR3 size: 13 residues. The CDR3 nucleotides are TGTGCCAGCAGTCCCGGGGAACTCTACGAGCAGTACTTC. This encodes CASSPGELYEQYF.

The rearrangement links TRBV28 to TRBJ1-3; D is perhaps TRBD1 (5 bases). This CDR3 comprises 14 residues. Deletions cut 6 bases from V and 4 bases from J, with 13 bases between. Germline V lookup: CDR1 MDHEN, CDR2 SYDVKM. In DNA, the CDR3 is TGTGCCAGCAGCGGCGGGACGAGAGGAAACACCATATATTTT. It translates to CASSGGTRGNTIYF.

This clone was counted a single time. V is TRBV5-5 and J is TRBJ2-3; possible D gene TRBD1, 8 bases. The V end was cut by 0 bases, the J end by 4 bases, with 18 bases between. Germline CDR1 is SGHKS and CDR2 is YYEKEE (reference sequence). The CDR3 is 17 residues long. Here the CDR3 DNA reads TGTGCCAGCAGCTTGGCAGGACAGGGAGGGGGCCCAGATACGCAGTATTTT. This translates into CASSLAGQGGGPDTQYF.

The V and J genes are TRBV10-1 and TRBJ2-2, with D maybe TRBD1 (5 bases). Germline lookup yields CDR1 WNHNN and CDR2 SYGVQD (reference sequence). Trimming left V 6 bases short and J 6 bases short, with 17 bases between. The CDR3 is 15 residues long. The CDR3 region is CASRTAQGAAGELFF. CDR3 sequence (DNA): TGCGCCAGCAGGACTGCACAAGGGGCCGCCGGGGAGCTGTTTTTT.

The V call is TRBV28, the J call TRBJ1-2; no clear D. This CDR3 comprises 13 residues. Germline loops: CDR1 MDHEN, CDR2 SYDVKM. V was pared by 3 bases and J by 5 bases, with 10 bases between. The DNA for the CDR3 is TGTGCCAGCAGTTTGCCCGTTCTATATGGCTACACCTTC. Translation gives CASSLPVLYGYTF.

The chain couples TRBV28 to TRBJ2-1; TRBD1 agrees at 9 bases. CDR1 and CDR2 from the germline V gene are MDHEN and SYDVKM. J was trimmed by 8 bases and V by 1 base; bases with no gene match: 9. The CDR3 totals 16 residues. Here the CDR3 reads CASSLSGTGRIYEQFF. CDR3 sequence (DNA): TGTGCCAGCAGTTTATCTGGGACAGGGAGGATATATGAGCAGTTCTTC.

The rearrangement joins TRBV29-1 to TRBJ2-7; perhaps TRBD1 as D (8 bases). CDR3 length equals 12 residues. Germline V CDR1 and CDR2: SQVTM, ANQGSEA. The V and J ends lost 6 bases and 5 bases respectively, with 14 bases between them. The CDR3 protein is CSVRTGTNEQYF. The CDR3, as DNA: TGCAGCGTGAGGACAGGGACTAACGAGCAGTACTTC.

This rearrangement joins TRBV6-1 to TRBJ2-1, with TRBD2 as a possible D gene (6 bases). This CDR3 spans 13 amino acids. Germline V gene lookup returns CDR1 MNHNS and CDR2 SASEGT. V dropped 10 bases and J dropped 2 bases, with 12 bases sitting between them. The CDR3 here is CAILSGAYNEQFF. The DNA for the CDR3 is TGTGCCATCCTTAGCGGCGCCTACAATGAGCAGTTCTTC.

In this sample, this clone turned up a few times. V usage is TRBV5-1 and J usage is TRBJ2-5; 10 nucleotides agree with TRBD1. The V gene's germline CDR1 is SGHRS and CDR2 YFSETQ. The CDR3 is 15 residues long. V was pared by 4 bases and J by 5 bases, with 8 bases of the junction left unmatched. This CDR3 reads CASSRGTGAGETQYF. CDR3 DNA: TGCGCCAGCAGCCGGGGGACAGGGGCAGGGGAGACCCAGTACTTC.

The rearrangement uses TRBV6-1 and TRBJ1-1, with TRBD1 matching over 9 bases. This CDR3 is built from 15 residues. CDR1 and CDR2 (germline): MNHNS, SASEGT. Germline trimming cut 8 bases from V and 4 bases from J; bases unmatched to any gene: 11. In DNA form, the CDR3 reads TGTGCCAGCTCCGACCCCGGGACAGGGACCACTGAAGCTTTCTTT. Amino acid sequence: CASSDPGTGTTEAFF.

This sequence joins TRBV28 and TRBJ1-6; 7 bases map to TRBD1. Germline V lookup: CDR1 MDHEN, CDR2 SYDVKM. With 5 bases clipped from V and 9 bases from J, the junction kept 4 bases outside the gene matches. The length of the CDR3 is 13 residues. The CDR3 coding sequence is TGTGCCAGCAGTGACAGGGTTACTTCACCCCTCCACTTT. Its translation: CASSDRVTSPLHF.

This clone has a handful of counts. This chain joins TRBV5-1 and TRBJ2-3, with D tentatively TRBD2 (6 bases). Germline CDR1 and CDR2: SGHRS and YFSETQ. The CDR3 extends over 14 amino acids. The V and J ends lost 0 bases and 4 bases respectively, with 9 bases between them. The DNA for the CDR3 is TGCGCCAGCAGCTTGGCCGGGAGTCCAGATACGCAGTATTTT. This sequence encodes CASSLAGSPDTQYF.

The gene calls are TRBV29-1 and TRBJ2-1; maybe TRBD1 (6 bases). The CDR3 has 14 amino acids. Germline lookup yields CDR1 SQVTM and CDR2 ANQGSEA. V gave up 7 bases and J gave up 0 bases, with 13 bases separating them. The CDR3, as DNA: TGCAGCGCAGGGGAAGGCGGCTCCTACAATGAGCAGTTCTTC. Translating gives CSAGEGGSYNEQFF.

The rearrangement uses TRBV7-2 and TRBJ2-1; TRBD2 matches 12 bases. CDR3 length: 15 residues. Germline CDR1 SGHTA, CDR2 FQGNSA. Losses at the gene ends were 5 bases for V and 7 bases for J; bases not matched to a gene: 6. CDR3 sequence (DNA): TGTGCCAGCAGCCACGCGCTAGCGGGAGGGAATGAGCAGTTCTTC. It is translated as CASSHALAGGNEQFF.

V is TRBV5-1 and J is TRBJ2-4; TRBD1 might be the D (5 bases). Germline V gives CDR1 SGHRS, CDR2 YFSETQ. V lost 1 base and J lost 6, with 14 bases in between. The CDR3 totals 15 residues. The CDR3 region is CASSLTIGVGNIQYF. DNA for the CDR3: TGCGCCAGCAGCTTGACAATAGGGGTAGGAAACATTCAGTACTTC.

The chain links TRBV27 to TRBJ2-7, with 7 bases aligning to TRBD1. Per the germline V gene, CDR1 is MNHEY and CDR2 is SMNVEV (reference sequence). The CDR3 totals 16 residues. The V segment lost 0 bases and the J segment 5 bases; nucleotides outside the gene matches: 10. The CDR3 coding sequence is TGTGCCAGCAGTTTATCGATATGGCAGGGGGTGGACGAGCAGTACTTC. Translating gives CASSLSIWQGVDEQYF.

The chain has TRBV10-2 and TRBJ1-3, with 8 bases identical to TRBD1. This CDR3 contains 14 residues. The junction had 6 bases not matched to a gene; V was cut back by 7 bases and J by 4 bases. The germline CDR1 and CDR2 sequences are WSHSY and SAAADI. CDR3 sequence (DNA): TGCGCCAGCACCCGACAGGGGCCAGGAAACACCATATATTTT. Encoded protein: CASTRQGPGNTIYF.

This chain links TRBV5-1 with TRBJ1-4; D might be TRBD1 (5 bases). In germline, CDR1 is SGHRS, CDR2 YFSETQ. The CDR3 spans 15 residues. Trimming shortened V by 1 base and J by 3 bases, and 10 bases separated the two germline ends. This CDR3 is CASSLSGDSNEKLFF. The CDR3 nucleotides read TGCGCCAGCAGCTTGAGCGGGGACTCTAATGAAAAACTGTTTTTT.

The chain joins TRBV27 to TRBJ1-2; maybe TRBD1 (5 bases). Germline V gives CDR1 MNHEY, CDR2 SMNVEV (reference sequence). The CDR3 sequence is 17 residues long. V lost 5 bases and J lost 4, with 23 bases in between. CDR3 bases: TGTGCCAGCAGTCCTACTATGGCAGGGCTCCTACTCTATGGCTACACCTTC. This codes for CASSPTMAGLLLYGYTF.